Each of the 12 T cell receptor beta chains below was sequenced from the same sample in a study of response to subunit inactivated influenza vaccine (dated by TCRdb to 2017 to 2018). This specimen's time point label, per the study, means: more than 35 days after influenza vaccine administration. Library generation was performed with RT-PCR. TCRdb records Illumina HiSeq 2500 as the sequencer. TCRdb itself trimmed the public reads at Q25 with fastp, ran MiXCR and retained productive beta chains. Identical CDR3 proteins give one entry, which carries the most common genes and DNA. The sample table holds some 160,000 distinct CDR3 sequences, of which 11% were seen once. The ten largest clones add up to 12% of the sample. The sequenced sample was non-naive T cells sorted from PBMCs, obtained roughly 47 days after vaccination. The meaning of the sample's cell subset or site label: memory T cell fraction. Every receptor here comes from a man between 50 and 59 years old who received an inactivated influenza vaccine. Donor details come from another sample of the same person, matched by shared clones.

The table lists this clonotype with a few counts. The J gene is TRBJ2-2, the V gene TRBV5-1, with D perhaps TRBD2 (6 bases). The germline V gene encodes CDR1 SGHRS and CDR2 YFSETQ. The CDR3 is 14 amino acids. V was trimmed by 2 bases and J by 6 bases, leaving 11 bases between them. The CDR3 loop reads CASSLLGEAGELFF. The CDR3 region has the DNA TGCGCCAGCAGCTTACTAGGGGAGGCCGGGGAGCTGTTTTTT.

V gene TRBV12-3 or TRBV12-4 combines with J gene TRBJ2-7, with D tentatively TRBD1 (5 bases). Trimming left V 2 bases short and J 5 bases short, with 10 bases between. The length of the CDR3 is 13 residues. This CDR3 reads CASSLRGSHEQYF. CDR3 DNA: TGTGCCAGCAGTTTAAGGGGTTCCCACGAGCAGTACTTC.

This clonotype was seen at least ten times. V usage is TRBV20-1 and J usage is TRBJ2-1; a weak D match, TRBD2 (5 bases). The CDR3 length is 13 residues. The germline V gene encodes CDR1 DFQATT and CDR2 SNEGSKA (reference sequence). Trimming pared 1 base from V and 8 bases from J, leaving 12 bases between. The CDR3 here is CSARGPGLDEQFF. CDR3 nucleotide sequence: TGCAGTGCTAGAGGCCCTGGACTGGATGAGCAGTTCTTC.

The chain uses TRBV2 and TRBJ1-5; D is undetermined. V lost 0 bases and J lost 4, with 7 bases in between. Germline CDR1 is SNHLY and CDR2 is FYNNEI. The CDR3 loop spans 14 amino acids. CDR3 sequence reads: CASSEAQQNQPQHF. CDR3 sequence (DNA): TGTGCCAGCAGTGAAGCCCAGCAAAATCAGCCCCAGCATTTT.

In its sample, this clonotype was seen a few times. The V and J genes are TRBV20-1 and TRBJ2-7; D might be TRBD2 (6 bases). Germline lookup yields CDR1 DFQATT and CDR2 SNEGSKA (reference sequence). V lost 2 bases and J lost 1, with 18 bases in between. The CDR3 runs to 16 residues. CDR3 sequence reads: CSARTPRFAGSYEQYF. CDR3 bases: TGCAGTGCTAGAACCCCCCGATTTGCGGGGTCCTACGAGCAGTACTTC.

Many counts were recorded for this clonotype. This rearrangement joins TRBV5-1 to TRBJ2-1; tentatively, D is TRBD1 (5 bases). This CDR3 region has 12 residues. From germline, CDR1 is SGHRS and CDR2 YFSETQ. Between the trimmed V and J ends, which lost 2 bases and 7 bases, there was a span of 7 bases. CDR3 coding DNA: TGCGCCAGCAGCTTCCAGGGAAATGAGCAGTTCTTC. It translates to CASSFQGNEQFF. Variable domain in full (rest from reference TRBV5-1 and TRBJ2-1): KAGVTQTPRYLIKTRGQQVTLSCSPISGHRSVSWYQQTPGQGLQFLFEYFSETQRNKGNFPGRFSGRQFSNSRSEMNVSTLELGDSALYLCASSFQGNEQFFGPGTRLTVL.

The chain recombines TRBV20-1 with TRBJ2-1, with 12 bases lining up with TRBD2. The CDR3 is made up of 16 amino acids. With 4 bases clipped from V and 5 bases from J, the junction kept 9 bases outside the gene matches. Germline values: CDR1 DFQATT, CDR2 SNEGSKA (reference sequence). Here the CDR3 DNA reads TGCAGTGCTATACCACCCACTAGCGGGAGGAACAATGAGCAGTTCTTC. Translated, it gives CSAIPPTSGRNNEQFF.

This clonotype was seen a handful of times. The V and J genes are TRBV6-2 or TRBV6-3 and TRBJ2-1, with a weak D call TRBD1 (7 bases). The length of the CDR3 is 16 residues. V lost 6 bases and J 9 bases, leaving 24 bases between the germline ends. The germline gives CDR1 MNHEY, CDR2 SVGEGT. CDR3 in amino acids: CASRGGINRGRGEQFF. The CDR3 bases are TGTGCCAGCAGAGGAGGGATAAACAGGGGTAGAGGTGAGCAGTTCTTC.

V is TRBV28 and J is TRBJ2-5; TRBD2 agrees at 13 bases. From germline, CDR1 is MDHEN and CDR2 SYDVKM. The CDR3 contains 15 residues. J gave up 5 bases and V 4 bases, and 4 bases lay outside the gene matches. In DNA form, the CDR3 reads TGTGCCAGCAGTTCCGGACTAGCGGGAGAGGAGACCCAGTACTTC. It specifies CASSSGLAGEETQYF.

This clonotype has just a few counts. CDR3 region: CASRFREEGCTFTDTQYF. CDR3 DNA sequence: TGTGCAAGTCGCTTCCGAGAGGAGGGCTGTACCTTCACAGATACGCAGTATTTT. The rearrangement uses TRBV12-2 and TRBJ2-3; the DNA was not used to check the table's D call, TRBD2. TRBV12-2 is tagged as a pseudogene. The CDR3 consists of 18 residues.

This clonotype has just a few counts. CDR3 DNA: TGCAGCGTTGAAGACCGACTAGCGGGGGGTATTAACAATGAGCAGTTCTTC. Its protein is CSVEDRLAGGINNEQFF. The rearrangement links TRBV29-1 to TRBJ2-1, with TRBD2 identical over 13 bases. V was clipped by 0 bases and J by 5 bases; unmatched bases: 7. This CDR3 comprises 17 residues. Looked up from germline, CDR1 is SQVTM and CDR2 is ANQGSEA.

This clonotype was counted at least ten times. Germline is not matched at one junction end, which may reflect a read error. The J gene is TRBJ1-1, the V gene TRBV6-5; tentatively, D is TRBD1 (6 bases). The CDR3 has 14 residues. In germline, CDR1 is MNHEY, CDR2 SVGAGI. CDR3 protein: CASSDSGGERQAFF. As DNA, the CDR3 is TGTGCCAGCAGTGACTCGGGGGGCGAACGCCAAGCTTTCTTT.